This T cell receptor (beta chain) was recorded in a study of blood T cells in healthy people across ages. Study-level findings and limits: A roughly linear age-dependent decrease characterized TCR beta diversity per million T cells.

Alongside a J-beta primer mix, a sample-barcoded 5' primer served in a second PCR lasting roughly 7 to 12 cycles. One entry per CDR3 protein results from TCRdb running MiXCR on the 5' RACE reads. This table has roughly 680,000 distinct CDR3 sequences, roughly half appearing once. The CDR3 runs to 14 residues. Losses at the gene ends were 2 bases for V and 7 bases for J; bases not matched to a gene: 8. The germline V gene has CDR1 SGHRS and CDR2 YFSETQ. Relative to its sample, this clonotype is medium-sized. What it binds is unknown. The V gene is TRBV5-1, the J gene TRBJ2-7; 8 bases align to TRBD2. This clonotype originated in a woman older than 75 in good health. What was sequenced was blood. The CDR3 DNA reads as TGCGCCAGCAGCTTAAGCGGGGGACTAGAAGAGCAGTACTTC. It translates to CASSLSGGLEEQYF.